The next 25 T cell receptor beta chains were all read from a single sample in a study of technical replicates of blood from several donors. Clones were sequenced by immunoSEQ multiplex PCR, and TCRdb holds only the in-frame ones, with some missing. The table has 78,000 or so clones, 91% seen once; the top ten hold about 0.36%. The sample consisted of T cells isolated from PBMCs. Every receptor here comes from a human donor in good health. Some clones in this sample may be carry-over from other donors' samples.

This clone was seen only once. The chain combines TRBV7-2 with TRBJ2-3, with 14 nucleotides matching TRBD2. This CDR3 has 16 amino acids. CDR1 SGHTA and CDR2 FQGNSA come from the germline V gene. With V trimmed by 3 bases and J by 1 base, 0 bases remained unmatched. The CDR3 DNA reads TGTGCCAGCAGCTTGGGACTAGCGGGGGGCACAGATACGCAGTATTTT. Residues: CASSLGLAGGTDTQYF.

This chain links TRBV7-8 with TRBJ2-7, with 7 positions matching TRBD2. Germline V gene sequence: CDR1 SGHVS, CDR2 FQNEAQ. The length of the CDR3 is 14 residues. The V segment lost 2 bases and the J segment 0 bases; nucleotides outside the gene matches: 1. The CDR3 is CASSLRDYSYEQYF. For the CDR3, the DNA is TGTGCCAGCAGCTTAAGGGACTACTCCTACGAGCAGTACTTC. Full variable domain (missing parts from reference TRBV7-8 and TRBJ2-7): GAGVSQSPRYKVAKRGQDVALRCDPISGHVSLFWYQQALGQGPEFLTYFQNEAQLDKSGLPSDRFFAERPEGSVSTLKIQRTQQEDSAVYLCASSLRDYSYEQYFGPGTRLTVT.

The genes are TRBV7-9 and TRBJ2-3, with TRBD2 matching 8 bases. Trimming at V came to 2 bases and at J to 5 bases, leaving 9 bases not matched to a gene. CDR3 length: 16 residues. In germline, CDR1 is SEHNR, CDR2 FQNEAQ (reference sequence). For the CDR3, the DNA is TGTGCCAGCAGCTTAAGTTCAGCGGGAGAAAAAGATACGCAGTATTTT. Amino acids: CASSLSSAGEKDTQYF.

The chain uses TRBV12-5 and TRBJ1-5, with a tentative D call TRBD1 (5 bases). Germline assignment: CDR1 LGHNT and CDR2 FRNRAP. Trimming took off 2 bases at V and 3 bases at J, with 8 bases between the two ends. This CDR3 spans 14 amino acids. In DNA form, the CDR3 reads TGTGCTAGTGGTTTGCGGGACTACAATCAGCCCCAGCATTTT. This gives the protein CASGLRDYNQPQHF.

This chain uses TRBV28 with TRBJ1-2, with D unclear. CDR1 and CDR2 (germline): MDHEN, SYDVKM. This CDR3 contains 14 residues. V was shortened by 7 bases and J by 1 base, with 13 bases between the two germline ends. CDR3 coding DNA: TGTGCCAGCATGGGAGATAGACTTAACTATGGCTACACCTTC. Translating gives CASMGDRLNYGYTF.

The J gene is TRBJ1-1, the V gene TRBV5-8, with TRBD1 as a possible D gene (6 bases). Trimming stripped 0 bases from V and 11 bases from J, with 14 bases between. The CDR3 is made up of 13 amino acids. The germline CDR1 and CDR2 sequences are SGHTS and YDEGEE. CDR3 protein: CASSLAGAPGAFF. Here the CDR3 DNA reads TGTGCCAGCAGCTTGGCAGGGGCCCCTGGGGCTTTCTTT. Full variable domain (remainder filled in from reference TRBV5-8 and TRBJ1-1): EAGVTQSPTHLIKTRGQQATLRCSPISGHTSVYWYQQALGLGLQFLLWYDEGEERNRGNFPPRFSGRQFPNYSSELNVNALELEDSALYLCASSLAGAPGAFFGQGTRLTVV.

This clone was found a few times. The V gene is TRBV5-1, the J gene TRBJ1-1; D might be TRBD1 (6 bases). Germline V gene lookup returns CDR1 SGHRS and CDR2 YFSETQ. CDR3 length equals 15 residues. Trimming pared 3 bases from V and 3 bases from J, leaving 15 bases between. The CDR3, as DNA: TGCGCCAGCAGCTCTACAGGGTTCGTCGACACTGAAGCTTTCTTT. It is translated as CASSSTGFVDTEAFF. Full variable domain (rest looked up from reference TRBV5-1 and TRBJ1-1): KAGVTQTPRYLIKTRGQQVTLSCSPISGHRSVSWYQQTPGQGLQFLFEYFSETQRNKGNFPGRFSGRQFSNSRSEMNVSTLELGDSALYLCASSSTGFVDTEAFFGQGTRLTVV.

The chain combines TRBV27 with TRBJ2-5; 11 bases agree with TRBD2. This CDR3 contains 17 residues. Germline V lookup: CDR1 MNHEY, CDR2 SMNVEV (reference sequence). After removal of 5 bases from V and 2 bases from J, the junction contained 10 bases not matched to a gene. CDR3 nucleotide sequence: TGTGCCAGCAGTGCATACTTAGCGGGAGGGATGCAAGAGACCCAGTACTTC. Translation gives CASSAYLAGGMQETQYF.

The rearrangement joins TRBV12-5 to TRBJ1-5; D possibly corresponds to TRBD1 (6 bases). The ends were cut back, 11 bases at V and 5 bases at J, with 19 bases in the middle. This CDR3 is built from 14 residues. Germline V gene data show CDR1 as LGHNT and CDR2 as FRNRAP. The CDR3 DNA sequence: TGTGCTGGGCCCGGGACACAACGGGATCAGCCCCAGCATTTT. Its translation: CAGPGTQRDQPQHF. Combining the CDR3 with reference TRBV12-5 and TRBJ1-5 gives the whole variable domain DARVTQTPRHKVTEMGQEVTMRCQPILGHNTVFWYRQTMMQGLELLAYFRNRAPLDDSGMPKDRFSAEMPDATLATLKIQPSEPRDSAVYFCAGPGTQRDQPQHFGDGTRLSIL.

The chain carries TRBV23-1 and TRBJ2-7; D gene ambiguous. TRBV23-1 carries the ORF label, with uncertain function. Trimming took 1 base from V and 1 from J, leaving 8 bases between them. CDR3 size: 14 residues. CDR3 sequence (DNA): TGCGCCAGCAGTCAATTTCCGAGGTCCTACGAGCAGTACTTC. It specifies CASSQFPRSYEQYF.

There are a few counts of this clone. The CDR3: CASRTGGAGYGYTF. The CDR3 DNA is TGTGCCAGCAGGACAGGGGGCGCGGGTTATGGCTACACCTTC. This rearrangement joins TRBV2 to TRBJ1-2; 10 nucleotides match TRBD1. Looked up from germline, CDR1 is SNHLY and CDR2 is FYNNEI. CDR3 length: 14 residues. Unmatched junction bases numbered 6, after V lost 6 bases and J lost 5 bases.

The sample holds one count of this clone. The chain links TRBV9 to TRBJ1-3; perhaps TRBD1 as D (5 bases). V lost 3 bases and J lost 4, with 5 bases in between. CDR1 and CDR2 (germline): SGDLS, YYNGEE. The CDR3 extends over 12 amino acids. The CDR3 is CASSGQGNTIYF. CDR3 DNA: TGTGCCAGCAGCGGACAGGGAAACACCATATATTTT.

The chain uses TRBV29-1 and TRBJ2-7; 7 nucleotides align to TRBD1. V lost 6 bases to trimming and J lost 2 bases; unmatched junction nucleotides: 1. CDR1 is SQVTM and CDR2 is ANQGSEA in the germline V gene. The CDR3 runs to 11 residues. CDR3 sequence (DNA): TGCAGCGTCCAGGGGGCCTACGAGCAGTACTTC. It yields the protein CSVQGAYEQYF.

The gene calls are TRBV25-1 and TRBJ2-2, with 7 bases matching TRBD1. The germline gives CDR1 MGHDK, CDR2 SYGVNS. CDR3 length: 15 amino acids. The trim removed 6 bases at V and 3 bases at J, leaving 7 bases unmatched. The CDR3 DNA reads TGTGCCAGCAGGAAGACAGGGAGTTACACCGGGGAGCTGTTTTTT. As protein: CASRKTGSYTGELFF.

The V and J genes are TRBV11-2 and TRBJ2-7; D is uncertain. Trimming removed 5 bases at V and 2 bases at J, with 10 bases between. This CDR3 is built from 13 residues. The germline gives CDR1 SGHAT, CDR2 FQNNGV. The CDR3 is CASSVGRTYEQYF. The CDR3 nucleotides are TGTGCCAGCAGCGTGGGCAGAACCTACGAGCAGTACTTC.

The chain has TRBV4-1 and TRBJ1-2; tentative D call: TRBD1 (5 bases). The CDR3 is made up of 17 amino acids. CDR1 and CDR2 (germline): MGHRA, YSYEKL. The V end was cut by 4 bases, the J end by 3 bases, with 21 bases between. The CDR3 nucleotides read TGCGCCAGCAGCCCACGGGGGGGGAGGGCTGGGTACTATGGCTACACCTTC. This encodes CASSPRGGRAGYYGYTF.

This chain joins TRBV4-1 and TRBJ2-7; the D gene is possibly TRBD2 (6 bases). Germline-derived CDR1 and CDR2 are MGHRA and YSYEKL. CDR3 size: 14 residues. The germline V and J ends were trimmed by 1 base and 2 bases, with 9 bases remaining between them. This chain's CDR3 is CASSQAAGTYEQYF. The CDR3 DNA sequence: TGCGCCAGCAGCCAAGCCGCGGGGACCTACGAGCAGTACTTC.

This chain joins TRBV11-2 and TRBJ2-1; the match to TRBD2 covers 7 bases. The CDR3 runs 17 residues. V was clipped by 0 bases and J by 0 bases; unmatched bases: 5. Germline CDR1 is SGHAT and CDR2 is FQNNGV. CDR3 protein: CASSLDGGGSSYNEQFF. CDR3 nucleotides: TGTGCCAGCAGCTTAGATGGAGGCGGGAGCTCCTACAATGAGCAGTTCTTC.

CDR3 nucleotide sequence: TGTGCCAGCAGCGTTACAGGGCTCTACAATGAGCAGTTCTTC. It codes for CASSVTGLYNEQFF. The V and J genes are TRBV25-1 and TRBJ2-1, with D maybe TRBD1 (6 bases). Germline V lookup: CDR1 MGHDK, CDR2 SYGVNS. This CDR3 contains 14 residues. Trimming took 6 bases from V and 3 from J, leaving 12 bases between them.

This chain joins TRBV7-8 and TRBJ2-1; TRBD2 is a possible D gene (5 bases). CDR3 size: 17 residues. Germline-derived CDR1 and CDR2 are SGHVS and FQNEAQ. The ends were cut back, 2 bases at V and 0 bases at J, with 14 bases in the middle. The CDR3 region is CASSLKWLGSSYNEQFF. The CDR3 nucleotides are TGTGCCAGCAGCTTAAAGTGGTTAGGGAGCTCCTACAATGAGCAGTTCTTC.

V usage is TRBV19 and J usage is TRBJ2-1; the D gene is possibly TRBD2 (6 bases). Germline lookup yields CDR1 LNHDA and CDR2 SQIVND (reference sequence). V was pared by 5 bases and J by 7 bases, with 18 bases between. The CDR3 sequence is 15 residues long. CDR3 protein: CASSSRLERWNEQFF. The CDR3 nucleotides read TGTGCCAGTAGTTCGAGACTAGAGCGATGGAATGAGCAGTTCTTC.

The sample holds one count of this clone. The chain uses TRBV29-1 and TRBJ2-7; the D is unclear. The CDR3 is 11 amino acids. CDR1 SQVTM and CDR2 ANQGSEA come from the germline V gene. Trimming stripped 5 bases from V and 3 bases from J, with 8 bases between. The CDR3 spells CSVLRGYEQYF. The CDR3 nucleotides read TGCAGCGTTCTACGAGGCTACGAGCAGTACTTC.

This clone was found once. The chain is built from TRBV5-8 and TRBJ2-2; TRBD1 is a possible D gene (6 bases). CDR1 is SGHTS, CDR2 YDEGEE, per germline. Deletions cut 3 bases from V and 4 bases from J, with 13 bases between. CDR3 length: 15 residues. CDR3: CASSYRRGGTGELFF. The CDR3 DNA sequence: TGTGCCAGCAGCTACCGCAGGGGTGGCACCGGGGAGCTGTTTTTT. Combining the CDR3 with reference TRBV5-8 and TRBJ2-2 gives the whole variable domain EAGVTQSPTHLIKTRGQQATLRCSPISGHTSVYWYQQALGLGLQFLLWYDEGEERNRGNFPPRFSGRQFPNYSSELNVNALELEDSALYLCASSYRRGGTGELFFGEGSRLTVL.

CDR3 residues: CASNGAEGANVLTF. CDR3 bases: TGTGCCAGCAATGGGGCTGAGGGGGCCAACGTCCTGACTTTC. V gene TRBV6-1 combines with J gene TRBJ2-6, with D possibly TRBD1 on 5 matching bases. Germline CDR1 is MNHNS and CDR2 is SASEGT. The CDR3 totals 14 residues. V shed 7 bases and J shed 4 bases, with 11 bases lying between them.

The V gene is TRBV19, the J gene TRBJ2-7; 12 positions agree with TRBD2. The CDR3 sequence is 15 residues long. Germline-derived CDR1 and CDR2 are LNHDA and SQIVND (reference sequence). V shed 3 bases, J shed 4 bases, and the junction held 4 bases outside the gene matches. CDR3 region: CASSIGTSGLYEQYF. The CDR3 nucleotides are TGTGCCAGTAGTATTGGGACTAGCGGGCTTTACGAGCAGTACTTC. The entire variable domain, with the rest obtained from reference TRBV19 and TRBJ2-7, is as follows: DGGITQSPKYLFRKEGQNVTLSCEQNLNHDAMYWYRQDPGQGLRLIYYSQIVNDFQKGDIAEGYSVSREKKESFPLTVTSAQKNPTAFYLCASSIGTSGLYEQYFGPGTRLTVT.